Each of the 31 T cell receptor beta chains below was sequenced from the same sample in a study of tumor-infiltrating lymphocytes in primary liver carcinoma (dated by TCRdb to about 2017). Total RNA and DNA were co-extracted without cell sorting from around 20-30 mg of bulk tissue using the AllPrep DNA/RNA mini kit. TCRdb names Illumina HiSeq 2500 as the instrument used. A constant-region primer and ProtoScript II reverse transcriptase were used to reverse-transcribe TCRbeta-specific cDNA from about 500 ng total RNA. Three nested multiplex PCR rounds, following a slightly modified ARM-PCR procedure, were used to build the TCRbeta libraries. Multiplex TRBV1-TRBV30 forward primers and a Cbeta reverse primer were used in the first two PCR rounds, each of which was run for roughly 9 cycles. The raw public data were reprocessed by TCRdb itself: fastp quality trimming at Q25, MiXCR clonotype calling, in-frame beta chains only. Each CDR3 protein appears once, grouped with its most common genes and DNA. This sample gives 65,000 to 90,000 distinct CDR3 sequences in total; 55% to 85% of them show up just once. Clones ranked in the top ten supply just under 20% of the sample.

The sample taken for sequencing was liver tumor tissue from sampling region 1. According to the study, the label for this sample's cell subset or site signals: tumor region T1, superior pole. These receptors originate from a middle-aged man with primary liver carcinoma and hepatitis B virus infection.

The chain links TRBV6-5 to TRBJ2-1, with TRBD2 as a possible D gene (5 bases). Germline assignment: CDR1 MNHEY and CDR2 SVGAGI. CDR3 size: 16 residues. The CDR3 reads CNSRRGAGDSYNEQFF. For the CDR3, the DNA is TGTAACAGCAGACGCGGCGCGGGTGATTCCTACAATGAGCAGTTCTTC.

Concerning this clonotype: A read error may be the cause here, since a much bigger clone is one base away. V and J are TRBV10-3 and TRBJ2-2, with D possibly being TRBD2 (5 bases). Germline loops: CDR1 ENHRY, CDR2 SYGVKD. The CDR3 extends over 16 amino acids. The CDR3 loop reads CTISKAGQLDTGELFF. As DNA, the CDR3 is TGTACCATCAGTAAAGCTGGGCAACTAGACACCGGGGAGCTGTTTTTT.

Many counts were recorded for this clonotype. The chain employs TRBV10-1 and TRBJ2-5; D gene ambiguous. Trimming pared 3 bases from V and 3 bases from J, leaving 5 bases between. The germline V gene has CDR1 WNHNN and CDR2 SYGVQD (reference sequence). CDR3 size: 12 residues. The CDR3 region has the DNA TGCGCCAGCAGTGAAGACGAAGAGACCCAGTACTTC. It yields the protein CASSEDEETQYF.

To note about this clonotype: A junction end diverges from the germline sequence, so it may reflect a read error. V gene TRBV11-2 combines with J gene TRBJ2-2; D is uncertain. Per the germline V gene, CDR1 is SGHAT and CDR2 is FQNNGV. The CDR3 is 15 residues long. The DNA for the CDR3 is TGTTCCAGCAGCTTAGTTAAGGGAAACATCGGGGAGCTGTTTTTT. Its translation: CSSSLVKGNIGELFF.

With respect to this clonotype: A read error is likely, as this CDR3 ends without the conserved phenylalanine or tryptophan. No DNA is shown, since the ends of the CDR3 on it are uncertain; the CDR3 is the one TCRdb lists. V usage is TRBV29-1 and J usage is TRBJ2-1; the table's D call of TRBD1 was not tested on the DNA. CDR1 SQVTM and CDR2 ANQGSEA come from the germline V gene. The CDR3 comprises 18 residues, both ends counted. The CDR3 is CSVEGGGWAGGRSNEQLL.

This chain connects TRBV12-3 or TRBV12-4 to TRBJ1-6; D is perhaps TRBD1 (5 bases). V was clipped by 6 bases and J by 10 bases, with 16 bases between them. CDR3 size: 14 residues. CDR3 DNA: TGTGCCAGCAGCCAGCTGGATGGGGACTCACCCCTCCACTTT. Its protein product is CASSQLDGDSPLHF.

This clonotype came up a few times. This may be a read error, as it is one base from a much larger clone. CDR3: CGSQESYNEQFF. The CDR3 bases are TGTGGCAGCCAAGAGTCCTACAATGAGCAGTTCTTC. The genes are TRBV2 and TRBJ2-1; unclear D gene. The CDR3 runs 12 residues. Germline CDR1 and CDR2: SNHLY and FYNNEI.

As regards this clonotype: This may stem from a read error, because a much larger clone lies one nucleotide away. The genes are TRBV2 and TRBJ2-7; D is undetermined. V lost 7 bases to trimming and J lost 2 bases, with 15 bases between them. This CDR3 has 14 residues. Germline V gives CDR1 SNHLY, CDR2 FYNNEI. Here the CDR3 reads CASMTGINAYEQYF. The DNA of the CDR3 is TGTGCCAGCATGACTGGTATCAACGCCTACGAGCAGTACTTC.

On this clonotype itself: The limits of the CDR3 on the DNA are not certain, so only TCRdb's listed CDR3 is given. This CDR3 is CSMGRSLRGGQGNYGCTF. The V and J genes are TRBV29-1 and TRBJ1-2; the D call TRBD1 from the table was never checked on the DNA. The CDR3 is 18 amino acids in total, end residues counted. Germline V gene lookup returns CDR1 SQVTM and CDR2 ANQGSEA.

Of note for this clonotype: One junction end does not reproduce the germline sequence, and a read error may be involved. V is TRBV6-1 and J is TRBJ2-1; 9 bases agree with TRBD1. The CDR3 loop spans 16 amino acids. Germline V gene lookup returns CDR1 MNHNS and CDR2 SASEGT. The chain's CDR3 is CVSNLETGGIYNEQFF. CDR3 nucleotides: TGTGTCAGCAACCTTGAAACAGGGGGCATTTACAATGAGCAGTTCTTC.

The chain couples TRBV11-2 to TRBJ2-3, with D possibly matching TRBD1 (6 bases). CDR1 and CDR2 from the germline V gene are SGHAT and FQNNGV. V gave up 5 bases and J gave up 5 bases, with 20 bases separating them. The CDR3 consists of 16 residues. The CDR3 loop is CASSLSRDTLGDTQYF. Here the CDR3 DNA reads TGTGCCAGCAGCCTAAGTCGGGACACGTTGGGAGATACGCAGTATTTT.

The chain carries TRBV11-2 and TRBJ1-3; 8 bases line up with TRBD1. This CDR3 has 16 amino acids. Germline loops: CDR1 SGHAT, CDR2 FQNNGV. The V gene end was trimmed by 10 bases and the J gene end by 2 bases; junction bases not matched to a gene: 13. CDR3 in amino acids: CANKIGQGSPGNTIYF. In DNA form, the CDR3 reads TGTGCCAACAAGATCGGACAGGGCAGCCCTGGAAACACCATATATTTT.

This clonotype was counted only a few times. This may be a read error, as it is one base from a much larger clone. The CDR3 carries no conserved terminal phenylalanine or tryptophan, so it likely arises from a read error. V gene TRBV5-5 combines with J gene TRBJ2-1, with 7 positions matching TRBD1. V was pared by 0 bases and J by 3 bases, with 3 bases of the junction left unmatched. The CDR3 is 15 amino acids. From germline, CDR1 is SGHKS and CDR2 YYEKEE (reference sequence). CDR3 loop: CASSLVDRSYNEQFL. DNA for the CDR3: TGTGCCAGCAGCTTGGTGGACAGGAGCTACAATGAGCAGTTCTTA.

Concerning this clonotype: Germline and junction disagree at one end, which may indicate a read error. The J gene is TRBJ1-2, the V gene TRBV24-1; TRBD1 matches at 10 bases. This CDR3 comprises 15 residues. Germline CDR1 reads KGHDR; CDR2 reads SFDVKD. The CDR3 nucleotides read TGTGTCACCAGTGACCCCTCCGGGACAGGGGATGGCTACACCTTC. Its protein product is CVTSDPSGTGDGYTF.

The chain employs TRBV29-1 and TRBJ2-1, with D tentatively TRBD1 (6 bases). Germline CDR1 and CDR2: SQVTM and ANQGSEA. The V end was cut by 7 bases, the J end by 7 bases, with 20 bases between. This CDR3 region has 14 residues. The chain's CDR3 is CSALRGTWNNEQFF. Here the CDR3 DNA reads TGCAGCGCTCTGAGGGGGACATGGAATAATGAGCAGTTCTTC.

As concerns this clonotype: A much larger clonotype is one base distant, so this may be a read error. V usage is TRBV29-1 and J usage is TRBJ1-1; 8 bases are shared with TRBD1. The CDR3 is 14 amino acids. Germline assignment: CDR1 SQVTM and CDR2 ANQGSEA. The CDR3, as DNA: TGCAGCGCTGAAGTAGGACAGGGCAACACTGAAGCTTTCTTT. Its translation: CSAEVGQGNTEAFF.

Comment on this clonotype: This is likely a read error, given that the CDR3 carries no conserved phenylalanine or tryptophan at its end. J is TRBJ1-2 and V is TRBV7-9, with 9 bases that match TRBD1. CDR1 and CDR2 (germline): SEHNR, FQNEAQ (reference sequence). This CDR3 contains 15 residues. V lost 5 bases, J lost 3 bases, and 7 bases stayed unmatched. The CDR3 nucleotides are TGTGCCAGCAGCCTCACAGGGGGCGTGCACTATGGCTACACCCTC. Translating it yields CASSLTGGVHYGYTL.

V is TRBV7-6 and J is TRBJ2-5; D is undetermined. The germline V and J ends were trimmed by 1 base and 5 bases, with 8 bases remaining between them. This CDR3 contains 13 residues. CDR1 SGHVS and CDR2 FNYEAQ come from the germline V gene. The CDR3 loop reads CASSLEMIETQYF. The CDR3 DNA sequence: TGTGCCAGCAGCTTAGAAATGATTGAGACCCAGTACTTC.

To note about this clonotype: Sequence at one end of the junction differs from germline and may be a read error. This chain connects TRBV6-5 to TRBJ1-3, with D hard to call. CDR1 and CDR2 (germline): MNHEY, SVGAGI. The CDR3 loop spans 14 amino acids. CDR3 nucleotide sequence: TGTGCCAGCAATTACGGTAGGTCCGGAAACACCATATATTTT. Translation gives CASNYGRSGNTIYF.

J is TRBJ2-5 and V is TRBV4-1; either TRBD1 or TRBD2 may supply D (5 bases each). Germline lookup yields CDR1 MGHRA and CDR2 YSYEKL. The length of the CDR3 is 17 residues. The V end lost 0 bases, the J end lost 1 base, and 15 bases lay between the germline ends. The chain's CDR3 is CASSQDLGIGGQETQYF. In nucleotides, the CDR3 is TGCGCCAGCAGCCAAGATCTGGGTATTGGGGGCCAAGAGACCCAGTACTTC.

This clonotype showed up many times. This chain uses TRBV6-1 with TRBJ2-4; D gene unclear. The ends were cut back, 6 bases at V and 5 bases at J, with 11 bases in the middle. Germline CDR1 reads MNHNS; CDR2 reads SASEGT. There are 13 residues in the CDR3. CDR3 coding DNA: TGTGCCAGCAGCCTAGGGTTGGAAAACATTCAGTACTTC. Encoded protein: CASSLGLENIQYF.

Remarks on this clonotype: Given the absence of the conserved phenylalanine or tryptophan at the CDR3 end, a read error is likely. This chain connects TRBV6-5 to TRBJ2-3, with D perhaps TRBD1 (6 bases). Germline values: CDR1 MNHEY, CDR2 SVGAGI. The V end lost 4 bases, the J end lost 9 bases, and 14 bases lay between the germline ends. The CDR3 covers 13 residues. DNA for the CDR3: TGTGCCAGCAGTTCAAGCGAGGGGGAGACGCAGTATGCT. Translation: CASSSSEGETQYA.

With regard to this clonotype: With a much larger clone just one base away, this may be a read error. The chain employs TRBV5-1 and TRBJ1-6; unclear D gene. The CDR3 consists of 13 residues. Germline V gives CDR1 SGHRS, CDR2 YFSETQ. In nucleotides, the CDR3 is TGCGCCAGCAGCTTGACGACGAATTCAGCCCTCCACTTT. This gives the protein CASSLTTNSALHF.

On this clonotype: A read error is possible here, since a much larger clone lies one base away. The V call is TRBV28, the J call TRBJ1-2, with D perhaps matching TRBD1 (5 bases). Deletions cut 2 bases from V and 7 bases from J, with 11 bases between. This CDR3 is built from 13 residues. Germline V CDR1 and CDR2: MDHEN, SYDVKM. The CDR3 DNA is TGTGCCAGCAGTTTACCCCCAGGGTGTGGCTACACCTTC. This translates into CASSLPPGCGYTF.

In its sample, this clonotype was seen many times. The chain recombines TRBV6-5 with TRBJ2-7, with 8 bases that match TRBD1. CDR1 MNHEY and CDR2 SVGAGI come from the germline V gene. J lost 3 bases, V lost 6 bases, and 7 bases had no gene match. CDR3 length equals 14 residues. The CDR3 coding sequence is TGTGCCAGCAGCTCCACCGACAGGGGCTACGAGCAGTACTTC. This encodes CASSSTDRGYEQYF.

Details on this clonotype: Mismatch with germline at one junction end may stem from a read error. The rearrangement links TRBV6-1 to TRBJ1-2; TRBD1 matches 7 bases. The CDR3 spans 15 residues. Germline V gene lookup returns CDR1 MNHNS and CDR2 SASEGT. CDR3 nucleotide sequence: TGCGCCAGCATCATGGCAGGGGGTATTGACTATGACTACACCTTC. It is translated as CASIMAGGIDYDYTF.

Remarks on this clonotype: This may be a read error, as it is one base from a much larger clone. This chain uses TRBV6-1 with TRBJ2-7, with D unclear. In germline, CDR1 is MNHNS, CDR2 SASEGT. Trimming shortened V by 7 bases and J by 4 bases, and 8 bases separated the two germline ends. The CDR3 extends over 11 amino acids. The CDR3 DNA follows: TGTGCCAGCACTTGGATATACGAGCAGTACTTC. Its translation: CASTWIYEQYF.

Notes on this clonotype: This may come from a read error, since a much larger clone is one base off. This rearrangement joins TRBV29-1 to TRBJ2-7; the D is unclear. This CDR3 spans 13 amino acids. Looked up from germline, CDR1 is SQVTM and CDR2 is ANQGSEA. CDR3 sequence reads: CSVESVQTYEQCF. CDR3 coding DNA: TGCAGCGTTGAAAGCGTCCAGACCTACGAGCAGTGCTTC.

DNA of the CDR3: TGTGCCAGCAGTTTTCAGGACATACAAGAGACCCAGTACTTC. Its translation is CASSFQDIQETQYF. This chain links TRBV28 with TRBJ2-5, with a possible D match to TRBD1 (5 bases). Trimming removed 3 bases at V and 2 bases at J, with 10 bases between. This CDR3 comprises 14 residues. Germline V gene data show CDR1 as MDHEN and CDR2 as SYDVKM.

The CDR3 region is CASSISVRISYEQYF. CDR3 nucleotides: TGTGCCAGCAGCATATCTGTGAGAATATCATACGAGCAGTACTTC. The chain joins TRBV11-2 to TRBJ2-7; no definite D call. Trimming took off 5 bases at V and 4 bases at J, with 18 bases between the two ends. The CDR3 covers 15 residues. CDR1 and CDR2 (germline): SGHAT, FQNNGV.

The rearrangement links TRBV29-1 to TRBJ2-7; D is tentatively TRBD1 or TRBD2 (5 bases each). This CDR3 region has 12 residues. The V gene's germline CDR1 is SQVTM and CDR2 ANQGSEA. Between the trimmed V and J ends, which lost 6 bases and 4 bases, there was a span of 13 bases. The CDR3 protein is CSVWDPNYEQYF. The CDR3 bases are TGCAGCGTCTGGGACCCGAATTACGAGCAGTACTTC.